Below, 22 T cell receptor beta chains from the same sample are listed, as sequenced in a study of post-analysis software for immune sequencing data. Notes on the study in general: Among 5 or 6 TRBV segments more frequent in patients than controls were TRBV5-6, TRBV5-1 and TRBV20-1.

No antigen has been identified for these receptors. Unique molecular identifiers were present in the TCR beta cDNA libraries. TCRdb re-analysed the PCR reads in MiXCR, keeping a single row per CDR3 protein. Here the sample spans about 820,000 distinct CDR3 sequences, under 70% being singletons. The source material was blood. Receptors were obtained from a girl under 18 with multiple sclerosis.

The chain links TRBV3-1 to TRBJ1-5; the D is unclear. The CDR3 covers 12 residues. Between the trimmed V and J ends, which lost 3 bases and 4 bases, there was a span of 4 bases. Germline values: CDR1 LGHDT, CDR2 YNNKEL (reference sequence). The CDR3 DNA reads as TGTGCCAGCAGCCAGGAGAATCAGCCCCAGCATTTT. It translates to CASSQENQPQHF.

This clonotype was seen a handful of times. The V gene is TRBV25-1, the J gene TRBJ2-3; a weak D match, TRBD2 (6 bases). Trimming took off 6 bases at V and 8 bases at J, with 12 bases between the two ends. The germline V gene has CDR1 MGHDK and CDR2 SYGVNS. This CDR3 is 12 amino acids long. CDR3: CASSTMGGTQYF. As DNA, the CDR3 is TGTGCCAGCAGCACTATGGGAGGTACGCAGTATTTT.

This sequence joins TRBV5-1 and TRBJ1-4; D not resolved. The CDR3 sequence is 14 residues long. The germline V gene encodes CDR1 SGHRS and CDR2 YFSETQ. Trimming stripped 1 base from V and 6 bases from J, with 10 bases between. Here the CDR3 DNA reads TGCGCCAGCAGCTTGTCGTCCGCGGATGAAAAACTGTTTTTT. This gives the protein CASSLSSADEKLFF.

CDR3 DNA: TGTGCCAGCAGTCCTTTGGCAGGTAGCGGGAGTGCCTACGAGCAGTACTTC. Amino acids: CASSPLAGSGSAYEQYF. The chain is built from TRBV27 and TRBJ2-7; TRBD2 aligns across 9 bases. Per germline, CDR1 MNHEY and CDR2 SMNVEV (reference sequence). The CDR3 length is 17 residues. V shed 5 bases and J 2 bases; nucleotides not matched to a gene: 13.

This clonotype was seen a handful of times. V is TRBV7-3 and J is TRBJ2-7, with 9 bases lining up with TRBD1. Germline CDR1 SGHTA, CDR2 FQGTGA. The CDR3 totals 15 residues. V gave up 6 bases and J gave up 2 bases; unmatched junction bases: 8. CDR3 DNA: TGTGCCAGCAGTCGAGACAGGGGGGTCCCCTACGAGCAGTACTTC. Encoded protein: CASSRDRGVPYEQYF.

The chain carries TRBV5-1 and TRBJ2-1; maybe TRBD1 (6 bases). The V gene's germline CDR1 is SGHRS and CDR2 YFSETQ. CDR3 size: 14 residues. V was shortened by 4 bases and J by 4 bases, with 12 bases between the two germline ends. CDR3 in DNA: TGCGCCAGCAGCCCCCGGACAGTTTACAATGAGCAGTTCTTC. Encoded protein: CASSPRTVYNEQFF.

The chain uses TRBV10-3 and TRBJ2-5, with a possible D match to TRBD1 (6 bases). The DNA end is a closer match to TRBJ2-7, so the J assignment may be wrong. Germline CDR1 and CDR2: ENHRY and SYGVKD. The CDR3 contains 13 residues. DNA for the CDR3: TGTGCCATCAGTGGCCAAGGGGGTACCGAGCAGTACTTC. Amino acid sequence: CAISGQGGTEQYF.

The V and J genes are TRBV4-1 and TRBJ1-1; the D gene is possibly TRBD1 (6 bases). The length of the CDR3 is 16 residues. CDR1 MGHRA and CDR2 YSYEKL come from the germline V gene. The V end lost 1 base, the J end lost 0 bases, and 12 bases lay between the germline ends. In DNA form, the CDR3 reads TGCGCCAGCAGCCAAGTAAACACAGGGCTGAACACTGAAGCTTTCTTT. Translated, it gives CASSQVNTGLNTEAFF.

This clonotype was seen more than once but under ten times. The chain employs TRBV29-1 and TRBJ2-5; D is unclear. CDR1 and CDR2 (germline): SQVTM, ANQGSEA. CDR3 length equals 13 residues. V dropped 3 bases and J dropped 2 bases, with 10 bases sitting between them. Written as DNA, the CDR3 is TGCAGCGTTGAGATATCGCTACAAGAGACCCAGTACTTC. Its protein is CSVEISLQETQYF.

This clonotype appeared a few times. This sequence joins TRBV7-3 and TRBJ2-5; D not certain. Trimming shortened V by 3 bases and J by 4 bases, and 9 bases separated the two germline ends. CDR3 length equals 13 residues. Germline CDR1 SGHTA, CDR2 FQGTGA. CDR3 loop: CASSFTPGETQYF. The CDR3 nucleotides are TGTGCCAGCAGCTTCACACCGGGAGAGACCCAGTACTTC.

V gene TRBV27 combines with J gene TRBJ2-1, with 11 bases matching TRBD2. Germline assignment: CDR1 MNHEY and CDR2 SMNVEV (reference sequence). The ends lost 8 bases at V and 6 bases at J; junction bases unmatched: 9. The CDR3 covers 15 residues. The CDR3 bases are TGTGCCAGCGTCTATAGCGGGAGGGCACGCAATGAGCAGTTCTTC. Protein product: CASVYSGRARNEQFF.

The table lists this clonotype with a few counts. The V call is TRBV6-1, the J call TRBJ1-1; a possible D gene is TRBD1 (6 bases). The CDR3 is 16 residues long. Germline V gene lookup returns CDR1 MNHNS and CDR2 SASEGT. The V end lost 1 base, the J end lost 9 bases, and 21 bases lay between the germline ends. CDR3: CASSEGFLGGAHQAFF. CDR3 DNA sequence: TGTGCCAGCAGTGAAGGATTTCTTGGGGGGGCTCATCAAGCTTTCTTT.

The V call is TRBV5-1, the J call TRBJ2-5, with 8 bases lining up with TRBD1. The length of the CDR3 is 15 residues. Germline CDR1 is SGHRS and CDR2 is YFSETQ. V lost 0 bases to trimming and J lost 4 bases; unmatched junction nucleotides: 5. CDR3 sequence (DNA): TGCGCCAGCAGCTTGGGACAGGGGATGATAGAGACCCAGTACTTC. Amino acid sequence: CASSLGQGMIETQYF.

The CDR3 loop reads CSALGSNQPQHF. DNA of the CDR3: TGCAGTGCCTTGGGGAGCAATCAGCCCCAGCATTTT. The V call is TRBV20-1, the J call TRBJ1-5; D gene ambiguous. The length of the CDR3 is 12 residues. The germline gives CDR1 DFQATT, CDR2 SNEGSKA (reference sequence). V was clipped by 6 bases and J by 1 base, with 7 bases between them.

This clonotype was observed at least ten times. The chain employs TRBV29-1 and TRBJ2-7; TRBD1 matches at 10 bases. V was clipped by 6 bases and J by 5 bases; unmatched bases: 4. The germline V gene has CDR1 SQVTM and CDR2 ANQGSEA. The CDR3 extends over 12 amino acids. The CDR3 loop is CSVTGGVHEQYF. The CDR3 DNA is TGCAGCGTGACAGGGGGCGTCCACGAGCAGTACTTC.

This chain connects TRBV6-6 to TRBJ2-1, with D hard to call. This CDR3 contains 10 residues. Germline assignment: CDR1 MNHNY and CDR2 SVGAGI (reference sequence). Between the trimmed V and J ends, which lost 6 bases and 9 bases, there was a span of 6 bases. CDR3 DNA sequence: TGTGCCAGCAGCGCCAGTGAGCAGTTCTTC. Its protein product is CASSASEQFF.

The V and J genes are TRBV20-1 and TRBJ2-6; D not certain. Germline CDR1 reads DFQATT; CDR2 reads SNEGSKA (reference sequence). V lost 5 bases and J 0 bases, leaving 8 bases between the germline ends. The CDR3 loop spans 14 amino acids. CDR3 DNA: TGCAGTGCTCCTACGGGCTCTGGGGCCAACGTCCTGACTTTC. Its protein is CSAPTGSGANVLTF.

The chain's CDR3 is CASSFLTGGGFTDTQYF. CDR3 nucleotides: TGTGCCAGCAGTTTCCTTACAGGGGGGGGTTTTACAGATACGCAGTATTTT. The V call is TRBV12-3 or TRBV12-4, the J call TRBJ2-3, with D perhaps matching TRBD1 (8 bases). V lost 3 bases and J 3 bases, leaving 19 bases between the germline ends. The CDR3 extends over 17 amino acids.

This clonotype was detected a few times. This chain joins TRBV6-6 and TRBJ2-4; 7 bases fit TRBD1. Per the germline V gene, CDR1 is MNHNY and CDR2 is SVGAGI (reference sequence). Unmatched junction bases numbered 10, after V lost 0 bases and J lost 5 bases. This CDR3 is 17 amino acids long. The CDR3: CASSYSSSATGQNIQYF. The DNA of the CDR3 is TGTGCCAGCAGTTACTCGAGCTCGGCGACAGGGCAAAACATTCAGTACTTC.

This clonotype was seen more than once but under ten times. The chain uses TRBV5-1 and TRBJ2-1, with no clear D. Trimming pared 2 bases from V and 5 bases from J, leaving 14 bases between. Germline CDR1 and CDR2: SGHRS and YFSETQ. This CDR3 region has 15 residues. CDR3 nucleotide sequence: TGCGCCAGCAGCTTCCAGGCGCCAATTAACAATGAGCAGTTCTTC. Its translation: CASSFQAPINNEQFF. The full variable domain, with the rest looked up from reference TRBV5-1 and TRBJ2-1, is KAGVTQTPRYLIKTRGQQVTLSCSPISGHRSVSWYQQTPGQGLQFLFEYFSETQRNKGNFPGRFSGRQFSNSRSEMNVSTLELGDSALYLCASSFQAPINNEQFFGPGTRLTVL.

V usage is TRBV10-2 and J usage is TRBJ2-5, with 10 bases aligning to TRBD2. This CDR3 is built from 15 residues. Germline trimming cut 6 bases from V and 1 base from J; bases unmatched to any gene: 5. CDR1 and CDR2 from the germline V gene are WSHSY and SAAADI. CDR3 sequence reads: CASRLAGALQETQYF. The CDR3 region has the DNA TGCGCCAGCAGGCTAGCGGGGGCGCTCCAAGAGACCCAGTACTTC.

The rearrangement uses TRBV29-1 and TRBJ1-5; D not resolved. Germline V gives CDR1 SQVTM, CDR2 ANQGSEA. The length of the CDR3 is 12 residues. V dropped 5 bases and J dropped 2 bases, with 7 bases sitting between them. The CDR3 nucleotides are TGCAGCGTTTCAGACGGCAATCAGCCCCAGCATTTT. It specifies CSVSDGNQPQHF.